The source of this T cell receptor beta chain is a study of blood T cells in healthy people across ages. Study-level points and caveats: Per million T cells, TCR beta diversity dropped about linearly as age rose.

It was with a sample-barcoded 5' primer and a J-beta primer mix that a second PCR of about 6 to 11 cycles was run. A template-switch adaptor containing 12 random nucleotides labeled each cDNA molecule. All samples yielded 3 million or more CDR3-containing paired-end reads. MiXCR, run by TCRdb on the 5' RACE reads, gives a single entry per CDR3 protein. The sample consists of over 1,300,000 distinct CDR3 sequences, around 55% of them appearing once. Note on this clonotype: What it binds is unknown.

The sample comprised blood. The TCR was taken from a man aged 18 to 30 in good health.

CDR3 DNA: TGTGCCAGCAGCTCCCAGGATTTGGATGGCTACACCTTC. Its protein product is CASSSQDLDGYTF. The chain recombines TRBV7-2 with TRBJ1-2; D is unresolved. The CDR3 contains 13 residues. Germline V CDR1 and CDR2: SGHTA, FQGNSA. The V and J ends lost 4 bases and 6 bases respectively, with 12 bases between them.